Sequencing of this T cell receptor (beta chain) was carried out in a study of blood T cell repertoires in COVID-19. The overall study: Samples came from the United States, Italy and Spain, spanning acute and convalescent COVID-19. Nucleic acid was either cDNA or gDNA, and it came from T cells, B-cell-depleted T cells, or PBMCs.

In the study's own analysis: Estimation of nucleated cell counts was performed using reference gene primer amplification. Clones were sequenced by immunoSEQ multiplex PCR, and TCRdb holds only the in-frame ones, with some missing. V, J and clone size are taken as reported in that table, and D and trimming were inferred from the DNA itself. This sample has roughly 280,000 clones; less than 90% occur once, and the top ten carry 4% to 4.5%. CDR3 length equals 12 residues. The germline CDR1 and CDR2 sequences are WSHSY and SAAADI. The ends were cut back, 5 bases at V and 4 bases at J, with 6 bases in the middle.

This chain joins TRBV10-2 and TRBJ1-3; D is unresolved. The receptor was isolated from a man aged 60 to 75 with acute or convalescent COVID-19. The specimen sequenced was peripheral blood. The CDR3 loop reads CASSWAGNTIYF. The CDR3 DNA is TGCGCCAGCAGTTGGGCAGGAAACACCATATATTTT.